What follows is one T cell receptor beta chain and its context. What it binds is not known. The data stem from a study of T cell repertoires in cytomegalovirus infection. General observations from the study: The response measured ex vivo was dominated by TCR beta clonotypes (HLA-C-restricted and CMV-specific).

MiXCR, run by TCRdb on the reads, gives a single entry per CDR3 protein. This table holds approximately 290,000 distinct CDR3 sequences, about 25% found once. The CDR3 is 18 residues long. V lost 4 bases and J lost 0; bases outside the gene matches: 12. Germline CDR1 reads MNHNY; CDR2 reads SVGAGI (reference sequence). The clonotype comes from a human donor in good health (CMV status not recorded). Some clones in this sample may be carry-over from other donors' samples. The sequenced sample was PBMCs. J is TRBJ2-7 and V is TRBV6-6, with 10 bases aligning to TRBD1. Here the CDR3 reads CASSSRDRGPIFSYEQYF. The CDR3 nucleotides read TGTGCCAGCAGTTCCAGGGACAGGGGACCAATATTCTCCTACGAGCAGTACTTC.